This entry describes one T cell receptor (beta chain). Those enrolled, adults aged 18 to 89 years, came from fewer than 25 US areas. Participants had their cohort set by participant-reported clinical history. The source of the sample is a study of blood T cell repertoires in COVID-19. The wider study: Sites in the United States, Italy and Spain provided acute and convalescent COVID-19 samples.

CDR1 is SGHKS, CDR2 YYEKEE, per germline (reference sequence). The V segment lost 2 bases and the J segment 2 bases; nucleotides outside the gene matches: 9. The CDR3 contains 19 residues. Libraries were prepared by immunoSEQ multiplex PCR; TCRdb keeps only in-frame clonotypes and omits some of them. The data show roughly 130,000 clones, roughly four fifths seen once. The chain recombines TRBV5-5 with TRBJ2-6; TRBD2 agrees at 11 bases. The sequence was obtained from a woman in her forties or fifties with acute COVID-19. The specimen sequenced was PBMCs or T cells enriched from blood (not recorded which). CDR3 coding DNA: TGTGCCAGCAGCTTCTCTCAAGGTAGCGGGAGGGCTGGGGCCAACGTCCTGACTTTC. It yields the protein CASSFSQGSGRAGANVLTF.